This T cell receptor (beta chain) appears in the sequencing data of a study of identical twins. The CDR3 consists of 13 residues. Trimming cost V 4 bases and J 4 bases, with 10 bases left between them. Germline values: CDR1 SGHVS, CDR2 FQNEAQ. All donors were healthy Caucasians. TCRdb processed the 5' RACE reads anew with MiXCR; each CDR3 protein has one entry. The sample yields about 390,000 distinct CDR3 sequences, 9% seen once. This clonotype occurred a few times. Its cognate antigen is unknown. Whole-study findings and limits: With abundant cord blood beta clonotypes, insertions were fewer; memory repertoires showed no such pattern. Beta out-of-frame sequences displayed a weaker excess of sharing between twins. Conclusions rested on cross-sectional statistics rather than following the same donors.

The sequence came from a woman between 45 and 60 years old in good health. The V gene is TRBV7-8, the J gene TRBJ1-2, with a tentative D call TRBD1 (5 bases). The specimen sequenced was naive T cells sorted from blood. The CDR3 region has the DNA TGTGCCAGCAGCTCCGGGACCCTCTATGGCTACACCTTC. Translation gives CASSSGTLYGYTF.